This T cell receptor (beta chain) was sequenced during a study of T cell responses to AZD1222 COVID-19 vaccine. A remark on this clone: Its antigen is still unknown.

Study-level points and caveats: Once two AZD1222 doses were given, Spike-specific TCR breadth and depth went up.

Generated by immunoSEQ multiplex PCR, the TCRdb table keeps only in-frame clones and is missing some. The sample shows some 99,000 clones, about 90% of them seen only once. The germline V gene encodes CDR1 KGHDR and CDR2 SFDVKD. V was trimmed by 5 bases and J by 2 bases, leaving 10 bases between them. There are 14 residues in the CDR3. This receptor was obtained from an adult who received the AZD1222 COVID-19 vaccine. The J gene is TRBJ2-3, the V gene TRBV24-1, with D perhaps matching TRBD2 (7 bases). The starting material was peripheral blood, obtained 28 days after the second AZD1222 dose. The DNA of the CDR3 is TGTGCCACCAGTGGCCGGGGGGCCACAGATACGCAGTATTTT. Amino acids: CATSGRGATDTQYF.